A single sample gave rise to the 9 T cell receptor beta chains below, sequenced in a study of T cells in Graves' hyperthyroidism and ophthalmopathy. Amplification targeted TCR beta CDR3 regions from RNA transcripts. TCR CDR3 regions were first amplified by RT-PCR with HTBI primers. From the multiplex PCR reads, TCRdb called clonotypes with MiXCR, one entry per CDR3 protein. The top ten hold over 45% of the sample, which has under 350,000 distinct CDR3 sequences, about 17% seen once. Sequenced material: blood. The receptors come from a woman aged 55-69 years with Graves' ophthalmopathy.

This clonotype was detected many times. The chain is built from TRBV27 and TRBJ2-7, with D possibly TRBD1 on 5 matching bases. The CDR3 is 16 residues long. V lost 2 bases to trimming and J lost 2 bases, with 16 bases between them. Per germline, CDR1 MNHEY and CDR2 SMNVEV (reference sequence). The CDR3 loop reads CASSLQGARTPYEQYF. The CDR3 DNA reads TGTGCCAGCAGTTTACAAGGGGCTCGAACTCCCTACGAGCAGTACTTC.

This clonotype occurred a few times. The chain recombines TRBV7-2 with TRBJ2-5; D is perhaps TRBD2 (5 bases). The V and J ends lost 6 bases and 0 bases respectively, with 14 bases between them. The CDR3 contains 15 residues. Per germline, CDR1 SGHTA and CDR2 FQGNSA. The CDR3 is CASSPAGIHQETQYF. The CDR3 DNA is TGTGCCAGCAGTCCGGCCGGGATCCACCAAGAGACCCAGTACTTC. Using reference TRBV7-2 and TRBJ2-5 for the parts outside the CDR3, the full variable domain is GAGVSQSPSNKVTEKGKDVELRCDPISGHTALYWYRQSLGQGLEFLIYFQGNSAPDKSGLPSDRFSAERTGGSVSTLTIQRTQQEDSAVYLCASSPAGIHQETQYFGPGTRLLVL.

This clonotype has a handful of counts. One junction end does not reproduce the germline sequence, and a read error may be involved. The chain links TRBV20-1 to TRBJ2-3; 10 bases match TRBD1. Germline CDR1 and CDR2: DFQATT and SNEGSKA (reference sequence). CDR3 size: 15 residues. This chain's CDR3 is CSARGGTGATDTQYF. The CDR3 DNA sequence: TGCAGTGCAAGAGGGGGGACAGGGGCCACAGATACGCAGTATTTT.

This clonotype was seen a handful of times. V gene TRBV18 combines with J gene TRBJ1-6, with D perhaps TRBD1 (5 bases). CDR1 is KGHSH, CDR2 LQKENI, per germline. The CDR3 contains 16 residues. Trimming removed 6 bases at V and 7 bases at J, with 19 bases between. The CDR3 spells CASSPQGMGLNSPLHF. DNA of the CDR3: TGTGCCAGCTCGCCGCAGGGTATGGGCTTGAATTCACCCCTCCACTTT.

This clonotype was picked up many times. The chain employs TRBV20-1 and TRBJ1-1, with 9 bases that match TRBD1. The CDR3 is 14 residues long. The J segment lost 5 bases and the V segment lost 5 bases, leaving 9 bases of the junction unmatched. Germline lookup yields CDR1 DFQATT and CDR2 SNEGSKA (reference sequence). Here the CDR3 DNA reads TGCAGTGCTTTATCAACAGGGGGCGAGACTGAAGCTTTCTTT. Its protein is CSALSTGGETEAFF.

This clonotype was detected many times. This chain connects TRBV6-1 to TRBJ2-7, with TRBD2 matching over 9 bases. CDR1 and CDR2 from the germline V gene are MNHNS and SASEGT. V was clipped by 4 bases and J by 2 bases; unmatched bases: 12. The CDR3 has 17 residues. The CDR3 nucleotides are TGTGCCAGCAGTGTTTTGTATGGGACTAGCAACGCCTACGAGCAGTACTTC. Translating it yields CASSVLYGTSNAYEQYF.

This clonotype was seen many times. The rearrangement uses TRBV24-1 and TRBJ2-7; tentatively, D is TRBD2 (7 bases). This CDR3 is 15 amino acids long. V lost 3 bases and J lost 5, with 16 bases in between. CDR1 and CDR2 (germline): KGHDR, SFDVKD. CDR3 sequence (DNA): TGTGCCACCAGTGATCCCGTACAGGGAGGGGACGAGCAGTACTTC. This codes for CATSDPVQGGDEQYF.

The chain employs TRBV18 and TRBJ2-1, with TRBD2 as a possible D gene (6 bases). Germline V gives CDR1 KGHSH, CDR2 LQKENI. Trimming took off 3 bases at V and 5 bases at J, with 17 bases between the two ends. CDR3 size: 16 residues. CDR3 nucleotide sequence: TGTGCCAGCTCACCCCCCCTCGCGGGAAGTGACAATGAGCAGTTCTTC. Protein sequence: CASSPPLAGSDNEQFF.

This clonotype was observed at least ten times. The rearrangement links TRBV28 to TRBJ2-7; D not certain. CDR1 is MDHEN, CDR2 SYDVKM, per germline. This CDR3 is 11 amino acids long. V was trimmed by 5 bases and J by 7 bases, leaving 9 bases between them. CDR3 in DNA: TGTGCCAGCAGTCACATACGAGAGCAGTACTTC. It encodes CASSHIREQYF.